Shown below are 26 T cell receptor beta chains from a single sample sequenced in a study of T cells in Graves' hyperthyroidism and ophthalmopathy. RNA transcripts were the template for amplifying TCR beta CDR3 regions. HTBI primers were the set used in a first-round RT-PCR of the TCR CDR3. Each CDR3 protein is one row after TCRdb ran MiXCR on the multiplex PCR reads. The sample shows about 52,000 distinct CDR3 sequences, roughly 50% of them seen only once. The specimen was blood. Receptors were obtained from a woman aged 45-65 years with Graves' ophthalmopathy.

The CDR3 protein is CASSHLVGFAETQYF. Written as DNA, the CDR3 is TGTGCCAGCAGCCACCTGGTGGGGTTCGCGGAGACCCAGTACTTC. This chain joins TRBV5-8 and TRBJ2-5; D call uncertain. Germline V gives CDR1 SGHTS, CDR2 YDEGEE. CDR3 size: 15 residues. V was trimmed by 4 bases and J by 5 bases, leaving 18 bases between them.

The rearrangement uses TRBV6-5 and TRBJ1-5; D unclear. V lost 5 bases, J lost 14 bases, and 22 bases lay in between. CDR1 and CDR2 (germline): MNHEY, SVGAGI. This CDR3 has 14 residues. Written as DNA, the CDR3 is TGTGCCAGCAGTACTGGCGGGAGTATGTCCTACGAGCATTTT. Translating gives CASSTGGSMSYEHF.

This clonotype was recorded once. The chain couples TRBV9 to TRBJ1-5, with D perhaps matching TRBD1 (6 bases). Trimming took off 3 bases at V and 5 bases at J, with 15 bases between the two ends. From germline, CDR1 is SGDLS and CDR2 YYNGEE. CDR3 length equals 15 residues. CDR3 sequence: CASSAGGYGDQPQHF. CDR3 bases: TGTGCCAGCAGCGCGGGGGGCTATGGAGATCAGCCCCAGCATTTT. Based on the CDR3 plus reference TRBV9 and TRBJ1-5, the full variable domain is DSGVTQTPKHLITATGQRVTLRCSPRSGDLSVYWYQQSLDQGLQFLIQYYNGEERAKGNILERFSAQQFPDLHSELNLSSLELGDSALYFCASSAGGYGDQPQHFGDGTRLSIL.

The chain has TRBV24-1 and TRBJ1-2; 9 nucleotides align to TRBD1. This CDR3 comprises 13 residues. Germline V gene data show CDR1 as KGHDR and CDR2 as SFDVKD. Trimming took 9 bases from V and 7 from J; bases not matched to a gene: 8. CDR3 sequence (DNA): TGTGCCACCCTAGGACAGGGGTTAGGTGGCTACACCTTC. Its translation: CATLGQGLGGYTF.

Note on this clonotype: This may be a read error, as it is one base from a much larger clone. The chain employs TRBV4-3 and TRBJ2-7; D tentatively reads TRBD1 or TRBD2 (6 bases each). The CDR3 sequence is 16 residues long. CDR1 is LGHNA and CDR2 is YSLEER in the germline V gene. V lost 4 bases and J lost 7, with 23 bases in between. The DNA of the CDR3 is TGCGCCAGCAGCCGGACTCTGGACAGAGGAGGGGGGGAGCAGTACTTC. Encoded protein: CASSRTLDRGGGEQYF.

V is TRBV2 and J is TRBJ2-7; 15 bases map to TRBD2. The CDR3 contains 16 residues. With 7 bases clipped from V and 9 bases from J, the junction kept 13 bases outside the gene matches. Looked up from germline, CDR1 is SNHLY and CDR2 is FYNNEI. Written as DNA, the CDR3 is TGTGCCAGCACCTCCCCCGGGACTAGCGGGGGGAACGGGCAGTACTTC. Protein: CASTSPGTSGGNGQYF.

With respect to this clonotype: This may be a read error: a much more frequent sequence differs by one nucleotide. The rearrangement joins TRBV6-6 to TRBJ2-7; tentative D call: TRBD2 (7 bases). Trimming took off 2 bases at V and 2 bases at J, with 22 bases between the two ends. In germline, CDR1 is MNHNY, CDR2 SVGAGI (reference sequence). The CDR3 is made up of 18 amino acids. The CDR3 DNA reads TGTGCCAGCAGTTACGACCCCCTGCTAGCGGACAGCGCCTACGAGCAGTACTTC. Its translation: CASSYDPLLADSAYEQYF.

This clonotype was counted ten times or more. This sequence joins TRBV20-1 and TRBJ2-2, with D perhaps matching TRBD1 or TRBD2 (5 bases each). Looked up from germline, CDR1 is DFQATT and CDR2 is SNEGSKA (reference sequence). CDR3 size: 17 residues. V was cut by 5 bases and J by 6 bases, with 25 bases left in between. The CDR3 DNA reads TGCAGTGCTCATGGTGGGGGAACACGGTCATTCGCCGGGGAGCTGTTTTTT. Its translation is CSAHGGGTRSFAGELFF.

The CDR3 spells CASTYKVGRGLAGELFF. The CDR3 DNA is TGTGCCAGCACCTACAAGGTTGGGCGGGGGCTTGCCGGGGAGCTGTTTTTT. This chain connects TRBV7-9 to TRBJ2-2; D perhaps matches TRBD2 (7 bases). V lost 7 bases to trimming and J lost 6 bases, with 24 bases between them. Germline CDR1 reads SEHNR; CDR2 reads FQNEAQ (reference sequence). The CDR3 length is 17 residues.

In its sample, this clonotype was seen many times. This rearrangement joins TRBV2 to TRBJ2-7; 8 positions agree with TRBD1. From germline, CDR1 is SNHLY and CDR2 FYNNEI. The CDR3 extends over 13 amino acids. Losses at the gene ends were 6 bases for V and 3 bases for J; bases not matched to a gene: 4. The chain's CDR3 is CASRDGQGYEQYF. The DNA for the CDR3 is TGTGCCAGCAGAGATGGACAGGGCTACGAGCAGTACTTC.

The V and J genes are TRBV7-9 and TRBJ2-1, with D perhaps TRBD2 (6 bases). The CDR3 is made up of 20 amino acids. V was shortened by 8 bases and J by 0 bases, with 29 bases between the two germline ends. In germline, CDR1 is SEHNR, CDR2 FQNEAQ (reference sequence). CDR3 bases: TGTGCCAGCCGCGTATCACGCATCCCCAAGCGGGTAAGCTCCTACAATGAGCAGTTCTTC. Translating it yields CASRVSRIPKRVSSYNEQFF.

The rearrangement joins TRBV20-1 to TRBJ1-5, with a possible D match to TRBD1 (6 bases). V lost 4 bases and J lost 1, with 14 bases in between. The CDR3 is 15 amino acids. The germline gives CDR1 DFQATT, CDR2 SNEGSKA (reference sequence). CDR3 in amino acids: CSATNRVRSNQPQHF. The CDR3 DNA is TGCAGTGCTACTAACAGGGTTCGCAGCAATCAGCCCCAGCATTTT.

This clonotype has ten or more counts. V usage is TRBV10-3 and J usage is TRBJ2-2; the D gene is possibly TRBD1 (6 bases). The germline V gene has CDR1 ENHRY and CDR2 SYGVKD. The CDR3 extends over 15 amino acids. The V gene lost 2 bases and the J gene lost 4 bases, with 11 bases spanning the gap. CDR3 in DNA: TGTGCCATCAGTGAGACTAGAGGGGGCACCGGGGAGCTGTTTTTT. This sequence encodes CAISETRGGTGELFF.

The chain combines TRBV24-1 with TRBJ2-5; the match to TRBD2 covers 10 bases. The CDR3 extends over 14 amino acids. Germline V gene lookup returns CDR1 KGHDR and CDR2 SFDVKD. The J segment lost 2 bases and the V segment lost 6 bases, leaving 2 bases of the junction unmatched. CDR3 in DNA: TGTGCCACCAGTAGGACTAGCGGACAAGAGACCCAGTACTTC. Translation gives CATSRTSGQETQYF.

The chain employs TRBV7-8 and TRBJ2-7; 9 nucleotides align to TRBD1. The CDR3 extends over 19 amino acids. Germline V gene lookup returns CDR1 SGHVS and CDR2 FQNEAQ. J gave up 6 bases and V 7 bases, and 25 bases lay outside the gene matches. Here the CDR3 reads CASTRGQGPLMSRVGEQYF. The CDR3 DNA reads TGTGCCAGCACCCGAGGACAGGGGCCGCTCATGTCCCGAGTCGGCGAGCAGTACTTC.

This clonotype was seen once. This chain connects TRBV20-1 to TRBJ1-6; 9 bases are shared with TRBD1. With 5 bases clipped from V and 7 bases from J, the junction kept 3 bases outside the gene matches. This CDR3 comprises 13 residues. Germline V gene sequence: CDR1 DFQATT, CDR2 SNEGSKA (reference sequence). The chain's CDR3 is CSADRGDNSPLHF. The CDR3 DNA reads as TGCAGTGCTGACAGGGGGGACAATTCACCCCTCCACTTT.

Many counts were recorded for this clonotype. V usage is TRBV12-3 or TRBV12-4 and J usage is TRBJ2-1, with 7 bases lining up with TRBD1. The CDR3 is made up of 13 amino acids. V shed 5 bases and J 7 bases; nucleotides not matched to a gene: 5. The CDR3 coding sequence is TGTGCCAGCAGTGTCGACAGGGTGAATGAGCAGTTCTTC. Translating gives CASSVDRVNEQFF.

This clonotype was seen ten or more times. This rearrangement joins TRBV25-1 to TRBJ1-2, with D unclear. The CDR3 runs 10 residues. CDR1 is MGHDK and CDR2 is SYGVNS in the germline V gene. V dropped 4 bases and J dropped 14 bases, with 11 bases sitting between them. The CDR3 nucleotides read TGTGCCAGCAGTGGACCCGGGCTTACCTTC. The encoded protein is CASSGPGLTF.

The table lists this clonotype with many counts. This sequence joins TRBV28 and TRBJ1-5; weak D call: TRBD1 (5 bases). V gave up 7 bases and J gave up 2 bases, with 9 bases separating them. The CDR3 extends over 13 amino acids. From germline, CDR1 is MDHEN and CDR2 SYDVKM. CDR3 sequence reads: CASNKQGNQPQHF. The CDR3 bases are TGTGCCAGCAACAAACAGGGCAATCAGCCCCAGCATTTT.

The J gene is TRBJ2-7, the V gene TRBV7-9, with TRBD1 identical over 11 bases. Germline values: CDR1 SEHNR, CDR2 FQNEAQ (reference sequence). This CDR3 spans 15 amino acids. This CDR3 is CAGSLRGQGEREQYF. In DNA, the CDR3 is TGTGCTGGCAGCTTAAGGGGACAGGGGGAGAGAGAGCAGTACTTC.

V and J are TRBV7-8 and TRBJ2-1, with 16 nucleotides matching TRBD2. The CDR3 is 17 residues long. V gave up 0 bases and J gave up 8 bases; unmatched junction bases: 4. CDR1 and CDR2 (germline): SGHVS, FQNEAQ. The CDR3 region is CASSLAGTSGGADEQFF. The CDR3 nucleotides are TGTGCCAGCAGCTTAGCAGGGACTAGCGGGGGGGCTGATGAGCAGTTCTTC.

V gene TRBV6-1 combines with J gene TRBJ2-3, with 7 bases aligning to TRBD2. Looked up from germline, CDR1 is MNHNS and CDR2 is SASEGT. V gave up 7 bases and J gave up 3 bases; unmatched junction bases: 7. The CDR3 extends over 14 amino acids. For the CDR3, the DNA is TGTGCCAGCATGCGAGCGGGAAGTACAGATACGCAGTATTTT. It codes for CASMRAGSTDTQYF.

There are many counts of this clonotype. The V call is TRBV20-1, the J call TRBJ2-7, with a tentative D call TRBD2 (6 bases). V was pared by 4 bases and J by 2 bases, with 18 bases between. CDR1 is DFQATT and CDR2 is SNEGSKA in the germline V gene (reference sequence). The CDR3 is 15 amino acids. Here the CDR3 reads CSAKPWGDAPYEQYF. Here the CDR3 DNA reads TGCAGTGCTAAACCTTGGGGGGACGCGCCCTACGAGCAGTACTTC.

Ten or more counts support this clonotype. Just one base apart from a much larger clone, this may be a read error. This chain joins TRBV19 and TRBJ2-5; 15 bases align to TRBD2. V was pared by 4 bases and J by 2 bases, with 5 bases of the junction left unmatched. This CDR3 spans 17 amino acids. The germline V gene has CDR1 LNHDA and CDR2 SQIVND (reference sequence). The DNA of the CDR3 is TGTGCCAGTAGTAAGGGACTAGCGGGAGGTGGGCAAGAGACCCAGTACTTC. Protein sequence: CASSKGLAGGGQETQYF.

With respect to this clonotype: Relative to the germline gene, one junction end is altered; a read error may explain this. The chain uses TRBV29-1 and TRBJ2-5; D not resolved. The CDR3 runs 12 residues. Germline-derived CDR1 and CDR2 are SQVTM and ANQGSEA. CDR3 nucleotides: TGCAGCGTTCAAGAACCACCGGAGACCCAGTACTTC. Residues: CSVQEPPETQYF.

By share of the sample, this clonotype is medium-sized. The chain joins TRBV29-1 to TRBJ2-7; 12 bases fit TRBD2. J gave up 13 bases and V 6 bases, and 7 bases lay outside the gene matches. Germline CDR1 SQVTM, CDR2 ANQGSEA. The CDR3 runs to 11 residues. The CDR3: CSVEGLAGRYF. The CDR3 coding sequence is TGCAGCGTCGAGGGACTAGCGGGTCGATACTTC.